This is a list of T cell receptor beta chains from one sample in a study of shared clonotypes between healthy human individuals. Clones were sequenced by immunoSEQ multiplex PCR, and TCRdb holds only the in-frame ones, with some missing. The sample carries about 1.1 million clones, roughly 80% recorded once. Material for sequencing was memory CD4+ T cells from PBMCs. The source is a man younger than 35 in good health. Some clones in this sample may be carry-over from other donors' samples. Each CDR3 is given with its conserved first and last residue.

V gene: TRBV10-3
J gene: TRBJ2-3
CDR3 protein: CAISSGDAGDTQYF

V gene: TRBV2
J gene: TRBJ1-1
CDR3 protein: CASSEWGGTEAFF

V gene: TRBV2
J gene: TRBJ2-3
CDR3 protein: CASKVEDTQYF

V gene: TRBV9
J gene: TRBJ2-3
CDR3 protein: CASSVGGSQDTQYF

V gene: TRBV30
J gene: TRBJ1-6
CDR3 protein: CAWSVSGGGSPLHF

V gene: TRBV5-6
J gene: TRBJ2-7
CDR3 protein: CASSLGGRTYEQYF

V gene: TRBV5-4
J gene: TRBJ1-2
CDR3 protein: CASSPAELGQGLGYTF

V gene: TRBV9
J gene: TRBJ1-3
CDR3 protein: CASSPPINGNTIYF

V gene: TRBV21-1
J gene: TRBJ2-5
CDR3 protein: CASCKLQGAREETQYF

V gene: TRBV7-9
J gene: TRBJ1-5
CDR3 protein: CASSSRQGPNQPQHF

V gene: TRBV4-2
J gene: TRBJ2-5
CDR3 protein: CASSSGDFETQYF

V gene: TRBV7-9
J gene: TRBJ1-2
CDR3 protein: CASSLEGTGVSGYTF

V gene: TRBV30
J gene: TRBJ2-3
CDR3 protein: CAWKYGRAADTQYF

V gene: TRBV19
J gene: TRBJ1-2
CDR3 protein: CATRRGQGARPSNYGYTF

V gene: TRBV27
J gene: TRBJ2-1
CDR3 protein: CASRYTNLYNEQFF

V gene: TRBV7-9
J gene: TRBJ2-3
CDR3 protein: CASSLGLGAGPIADTQYF

V gene: TRBV4-1
J gene: TRBJ1-2
CDR3 protein: CASSQAQGSRGYTF

V gene: TRBV27
J gene: TRBJ2-7
CDR3 protein: CASSFLSGWGFGEQYF

V gene: TRBV2
J gene: TRBJ1-5
CDR3 protein: CASIPGGGLGRDQPQHF

V gene: TRBV27
J gene: TRBJ2-7
CDR3 protein: CASSLFDSGGRRRIYEQYF

V gene: TRBV10-3
J gene: TRBJ2-3
CDR3 protein: CAISETSGRTTDTQYF

V gene: TRBV28
J gene: TRBJ1-2
CDR3 protein: CASRTGDYGYTF

V gene: TRBV7-3
J gene: TRBJ2-5
CDR3 protein: CASSLGVHSQETQYF

V gene: TRBV21-1
J gene: TRBJ2-5
CDR3 protein: CASNGLWETQYF

V gene: TRBV4-1
J gene: TRBJ1-5
CDR3 protein: CASSSRVPTDREGNQPQHF

V gene: TRBV7-6
J gene: TRBJ2-5
CDR3 protein: CASSLRVAEKQETQYF

V gene: TRBV7-8
J gene: TRBJ2-2
CDR3 protein: CASSPQGVGTGELFF

V gene: TRBV19
J gene: TRBJ1-1
CDR3 protein: CASSPRGRPKAEAFF

V gene: TRBV28
J gene: TRBJ1-1
CDR3 protein: CASSPDSLNTEAFF

V gene: TRBV10-3
J gene: TRBJ1-1
CDR3 protein: CAISGGQRFTEAFF

V gene: TRBV28
J gene: TRBJ2-1
CDR3 protein: CASTKGGQRNEQFF

V gene: TRBV7-2
J gene: TRBJ2-4
CDR3 protein: CASSLIGFRDIQYF

V gene: TRBV7-9
J gene: TRBJ2-7
CDR3 protein: CASSLGLAGGDEQYF

V gene: TRBV10-3
J gene: TRBJ1-4
CDR3 protein: CAISTRAPDIREKLFF

V gene: TRBV5-1
J gene: TRBJ1-2
CDR3 protein: CASSLGQQDGYTF

V gene: TRBV5-1
J gene: TRBJ1-1
CDR3 protein: CASSFSRASNTEAFF

V gene: TRBV5-4
J gene: TRBJ2-1
CDR3 protein: CASSSGTGRYNEQFF

V gene: TRBV10-3
J gene: TRBJ2-3
CDR3 protein: CATTGGSDTQYF

V gene: TRBV4-1
J gene: TRBJ1-1
CDR3 protein: CASSQSLGPNTEAFF

V gene: TRBV11-2
J gene: TRBJ2-4
CDR3 protein: CASSFSDYSGNIQYF